The 26 T cell receptor beta chains given below trace back to one sample, sequenced in a study of cytomegalovirus exposure and HLA in healthy donors. Method: immunoSEQ multiplex PCR; TCRdb's copy keeps in-frame clones and lacks some. The table includes some 190,000 clones, 86% detected once. The sample consisted of PBMCs. The origin of the receptors is a woman between 18 and 29 years old in good health and CMV-seronegative.

This chain joins TRBV6-5 and TRBJ2-1, with 9 bases matching TRBD2. With 4 bases clipped from V and 9 bases from J, the junction kept 1 base outside the gene matches. Germline V lookup: CDR1 MNHEY, CDR2 SVGAGI. This CDR3 has 12 residues. The CDR3 sequence is CASSFSGSEQFF. The CDR3 region has the DNA TGTGCCAGCAGTTTTAGCGGGAGTGAGCAGTTCTTC.

The chain joins TRBV10-1 to TRBJ2-1, with a possible D match to TRBD1 (6 bases). Germline V gene sequence: CDR1 WNHNN, CDR2 SYGVQD (reference sequence). Trimming took off 4 bases at V and 10 bases at J, with 14 bases between the two ends. CDR3 length equals 13 residues. CDR3 in amino acids: CASSGRTVAEQFF. The CDR3 region has the DNA TGCGCCAGCAGTGGACGGACAGTCGCCGAGCAGTTCTTC.

The chain combines TRBV7-9 with TRBJ2-2; D is perhaps TRBD1 (5 bases). V shed 2 bases and J shed 6 bases, with 13 bases lying between them. There are 15 residues in the CDR3. Looked up from germline, CDR1 is SEHNR and CDR2 is FQNEAQ (reference sequence). The CDR3 loop is CASSLYWQGAGELFF. The CDR3 region has the DNA TGTGCCAGCAGCTTATATTGGCAGGGCGCCGGGGAGCTGTTTTTT.

CDR3 amino acids: CASSIPAGGGYGYTF. CDR3 sequence (DNA): TGTGCCAGTAGTATACCGGCAGGGGGAGGCTATGGCTACACCTTC. The rearrangement uses TRBV19 and TRBJ1-2, with TRBD1 matching 7 bases. CDR3 size: 15 residues. CDR1 and CDR2 from the germline V gene are LNHDA and SQIVND (reference sequence). Trimming at V came to 2 bases and at J to 4 bases, leaving 7 bases not matched to a gene.

In its sample, this clone was seen once. The CDR3 is CASSRSGTSPYNEQFF. The CDR3 DNA follows: TGTGCCAGTAGTCGCTCCGGGACATCCCCCTACAATGAGCAGTTCTTC. V usage is TRBV19 and J usage is TRBJ2-1; the D gene is possibly TRBD1 (6 bases). Trimming took off 5 bases at V and 2 bases at J, with 16 bases between the two ends. The CDR3 is made up of 16 amino acids. Looked up from germline, CDR1 is LNHDA and CDR2 is SQIVND (reference sequence).

This clone was seen more than once but under ten times. This chain links TRBV5-1 with TRBJ2-7; 9 positions match TRBD1. CDR1 and CDR2 (germline): SGHRS, YFSETQ. The CDR3 runs 18 residues. J lost 2 bases, V lost 0 bases, and 12 bases had no gene match. The CDR3 is CASSLVGSGTGRPYEQYF. The CDR3 nucleotides read TGCGCCAGCAGCTTGGTTGGATCCGGGACAGGGCGTCCCTACGAGCAGTACTTC.

This chain connects TRBV4-2 to TRBJ1-5, with D hard to call. CDR1 LGHNA and CDR2 YNFKEQ come from the germline V gene. V was clipped by 4 bases and J by 4 bases, with 17 bases between them. This CDR3 has 16 residues. CDR3 in amino acids: CASSPMGSTLNQPQHF. The CDR3 nucleotides read TGTGCCAGCAGCCCGATGGGGAGCACCTTAAATCAGCCCCAGCATTTT.

J is TRBJ2-1 and V is TRBV7-9, with 7 bases that match TRBD2. V lost 5 bases, J lost 0 bases, and 10 bases stayed unmatched. Germline CDR1 is SEHNR and CDR2 is FQNEAQ (reference sequence). The CDR3 sequence is 17 residues long. Written as DNA, the CDR3 is TGTGCCAGCAGCCCCTTTGGCGGGAGCTTCTCCTACAATGAGCAGTTCTTC. Translating it yields CASSPFGGSFSYNEQFF. The full variable domain, rest sourced from reference TRBV7-9 and TRBJ2-1, is DTGVSQNPRHKITKRGQNVTFRCDPISEHNRLYWYRQTLGQGPEFLTYFQNEAQLEKSRLLSDRFSAERPKGSFSTLEIQRTEQGDSAMYLCASSPFGGSFSYNEQFFGPGTRLTVL.

The chain carries TRBV5-6 and TRBJ2-6, with D perhaps matching TRBD1 (6 bases). Deletions cut 1 base from V and 2 bases from J, with 10 bases between. In germline, CDR1 is SGHDT, CDR2 YYEEEE. This CDR3 comprises 16 residues. CDR3 sequence reads: CASSLLSGAGANVLTF. CDR3 coding DNA: TGTGCCAGCAGCTTGTTGTCAGGGGCTGGGGCCAACGTCCTGACTTTC.

This clone was detected once. This chain uses TRBV5-4 with TRBJ2-3, with 11 bases that match TRBD2. Trimming cost V 3 bases and J 2 bases; bases outside gene matches: 8. CDR1 SGHNT and CDR2 YYREEE come from the germline V gene (reference sequence). The CDR3 is 17 residues long. This CDR3 reads CASSYLLTSGTTDTQYF. The CDR3 DNA is TGTGCCAGCAGCTACTTGTTGACTAGCGGGACCACAGATACGCAGTATTTT.

The chain employs TRBV4-2 and TRBJ1-5; possibly TRBD1 for D (5 bases). Deletions cut 4 bases from V and 2 bases from J, with 9 bases between. Germline V gene data show CDR1 as LGHNA and CDR2 as YNFKEQ. The CDR3 covers 14 residues. In nucleotides, the CDR3 is TGTGCCAGCAGCCCGACGGGGGGCAATCAGCCCCAGCATTTT. It is translated as CASSPTGGNQPQHF.

The rearrangement uses TRBV9 and TRBJ1-2, with D tentatively TRBD1 (5 bases). Germline V gives CDR1 SGDLS, CDR2 YYNGEE. This CDR3 has 17 residues. With 5 bases removed from V and 1 base from J, the gap between germline ends came to 21 bases. The CDR3 nucleotides read TGTGCCAGCAGGGGGAACTCCGGGAGGGACTTTAACTATGGCTACACCTTC. It encodes CASRGNSGRDFNYGYTF.

The J gene is TRBJ2-2, the V gene TRBV30; D is perhaps TRBD1 (6 bases). CDR1 and CDR2 (germline): GTSNPN, SVGIG (reference sequence). The ends were cut back, 5 bases at V and 2 bases at J, with 9 bases in the middle. This CDR3 is 13 amino acids long. The DNA for the CDR3 is TGTGCCTGGGGACAGAGCAACACCGGGGAGCTGTTTTTT. Its protein product is CAWGQSNTGELFF.

J is TRBJ1-1 and V is TRBV6-5; D not resolved. Between the trimmed V and J ends, which lost 6 bases and 1 base, there was a span of 12 bases. This CDR3 has 14 residues. Germline values: CDR1 MNHEY, CDR2 SVGAGI. CDR3 residues: CASSLSKRNTEAFF. The DNA of the CDR3 is TGTGCCAGCAGCCTTTCCAAGAGGAACACTGAAGCTTTCTTT.

This rearrangement joins TRBV18 to TRBJ2-2; TRBD1 agrees at 8 bases. Germline V CDR1 and CDR2: KGHSH, LQKENI. J was trimmed by 4 bases and V by 3 bases; bases with no gene match: 4. This CDR3 has 15 residues. CDR3 residues: CASSPLTGGTGELFF. The CDR3 DNA follows: TGTGCCAGCTCACCCTTAACAGGGGGCACCGGGGAGCTGTTTTTT. Based on the CDR3 plus reference TRBV18 and TRBJ2-2, the full variable domain is NAGVMQNPRHLVRRRGQEARLRCSPMKGHSHVYWYRQLPEEGLKFMVYLQKENIIDESGMPKERFSAEFPKEGPSILRIQQVVRGDSAAYFCASSPLTGGTGELFFGEGSRLTVL.

The gene calls are TRBV6-1 and TRBJ2-1; TRBD1 matches at 7 bases. This CDR3 is built from 14 residues. Losses at the gene ends were 6 bases for V and 2 bases for J; bases not matched to a gene: 4. From germline, CDR1 is MNHNS and CDR2 SASEGT. The CDR3 here is CASSNRGPYNEQFF. The CDR3 nucleotides are TGTGCCAGCAGCAACAGGGGACCCTACAATGAGCAGTTCTTC.

The count of this clone is one. This chain connects TRBV6-5 to TRBJ1-2, with D unresolved. The CDR3 is made up of 14 amino acids. The germline V gene encodes CDR1 MNHEY and CDR2 SVGAGI. Trimming pared 6 bases from V and 3 bases from J, leaving 14 bases between. Here the CDR3 DNA reads TGTGCCAGCAGCACGGTACCCCAGGACTATGGCTACACCTTC. Translating gives CASSTVPQDYGYTF.

V is TRBV11-2 and J is TRBJ2-2, with TRBD1 identical over 9 bases. In germline, CDR1 is SGHAT, CDR2 FQNNGV. The CDR3 length is 15 residues. Trimming cost V 2 bases and J 4 bases; bases outside gene matches: 2. CDR3 sequence: CASSLMTGGTGELFF. CDR3 in DNA: TGTGCCAGCAGCTTAATGACAGGGGGCACCGGGGAGCTGTTTTTT.

This chain links TRBV6-4 with TRBJ2-1; 9 nucleotides line up with TRBD2. The junction had 7 bases not matched to a gene; V was cut back by 6 bases and J by 7 bases. Germline V gene data show CDR1 as MRHNA and CDR2 as SNTAGT. The CDR3 consists of 14 residues. The CDR3 loop is CASSPGTSINEQFF. The CDR3 nucleotides are TGTGCCAGCAGCCCCGGGACTAGCATTAATGAGCAGTTCTTC.

The chain recombines TRBV9 with TRBJ2-3; maybe TRBD2 (6 bases). With 0 bases removed from V and 7 bases from J, the gap between germline ends came to 9 bases. The CDR3 contains 13 residues. Germline V lookup: CDR1 SGDLS, CDR2 YYNGEE. The CDR3 coding sequence is TGTGCCAGCAGCGTAGTCGCGGGGAATACGCAGTATTTT. The encoded protein is CASSVVAGNTQYF.

The J gene is TRBJ2-1, the V gene TRBV7-9, with TRBD1 identical over 7 bases. The ends lost 2 bases at V and 12 bases at J; junction bases unmatched: 7. This CDR3 region has 13 residues. The V gene's germline CDR1 is SEHNR and CDR2 FQNEAQ (reference sequence). The CDR3 reads CASSLRSGDRQFF. The CDR3 DNA reads TGTGCCAGCAGCTTAAGGTCTGGGGACAGGCAGTTCTTC.

The rearrangement links TRBV5-1 to TRBJ2-1; possible D gene TRBD1, 5 bases. The germline V and J ends were trimmed by 4 bases and 3 bases, with 14 bases remaining between them. Germline CDR1 reads SGHRS; CDR2 reads YFSETQ. The CDR3 extends over 15 amino acids. Written as DNA, the CDR3 is TGCGCCAGCAGCCCTGGAGACAGAAACTACAATGAGCAGTTCTTC. As protein: CASSPGDRNYNEQFF.

The chain couples TRBV11-1 to TRBJ1-2; 12 bases are shared with TRBD1. The length of the CDR3 is 17 residues. The germline CDR1 and CDR2 sequences are SGHAT and FQDESV (reference sequence). V lost 3 bases, J lost 4 bases, and 9 bases stayed unmatched. This CDR3 reads CASSFGTGGASFYGYTF. CDR3 bases: TGTGCCAGCAGCTTTGGGACAGGGGGCGCTTCATTCTATGGCTACACCTTC.

J is TRBJ1-1 and V is TRBV7-6; D may be TRBD1 (5 bases). V was clipped by 3 bases and J by 1 base, with 15 bases between them. There are 16 residues in the CDR3. The germline gives CDR1 SGHVS, CDR2 FNYEAQ. Written as DNA, the CDR3 is TGTGCCAGCAGCTTTCTACAGGCGCTTGAGAACACTGAAGCTTTCTTT. Translating gives CASSFLQALENTEAFF.

The J gene is TRBJ2-2, the V gene TRBV28; D unresolved. Trimming took off 6 bases at V and 3 bases at J, with 14 bases between the two ends. CDR3 length: 15 residues. Germline-derived CDR1 and CDR2 are MDHEN and SYDVKM. CDR3: CASRIRDFDTGELFF. For the CDR3, the DNA is TGTGCCAGCAGGATACGAGACTTCGACACCGGGGAGCTGTTTTTT.

This clone was found once. This chain links TRBV30 with TRBJ2-7; D is possibly TRBD1 (6 bases). Germline CDR1 reads GTSNPN; CDR2 reads SVGIG (reference sequence). Between the trimmed V and J ends, which lost 1 base and 6 bases, there was a span of 16 bases. The CDR3 contains 14 residues. CDR3 protein: CAWSGITGRGEQYF. In DNA, the CDR3 is TGTGCCTGGAGTGGAATAACAGGGAGAGGCGAGCAGTACTTC.